This TCR beta chain was recovered during a study of cytomegalovirus exposure and HLA in healthy donors. Regarding this clone: Its antigen is currently unknown.

Points from the study as a whole: Indistinguishable V segments such as TRBV6-2 and TRBV6-3 were excluded. A list of around 150 TCR beta chains associated with cytomegalovirus was given. In a later analysis, the majority of CMV-associated beta chains seemingly showed HLA restriction. Roughly even sequencing depth across donors was the assumption behind the presence/absence analyses.

This CDR3 spans 14 amino acids. Per germline, CDR1 MDHEN and CDR2 SYDVKM. With 6 bases clipped from V and 0 bases from J, the junction kept 2 bases outside the gene matches. PCR used 60 Vbeta primers and 13 Jbeta primers. Profiled with immunoSEQ multiplex PCR; TCRdb holds only in-frame clones, not every one. The table lists 100,000 or so clones, 84% of them singletons. The rearrangement joins TRBV28 to TRBJ2-1; 7 bases fit TRBD2. Sequencing was done on a sample of PBMCs. The receptor's source is a woman between 18 and 29 years old in good health and CMV-seronegative. The DNA for the CDR3 is TGTGCCAGCAGGACGGGGGGCTCCTACAATGAGCAGTTCTTC. Its protein product is CASRTGGSYNEQFF. Full variable domain (missing parts from reference TRBV28 and TRBJ2-1): DVKVTQSSRYLVKRTGEKVFLECVQDMDHENMFWYRQDPGLGLRLIYFSYDVKMKEKGDIPEGYSVSREKKERFSLILESASTNQTSMYLCASRTGGSYNEQFFGPGTRLTVL.